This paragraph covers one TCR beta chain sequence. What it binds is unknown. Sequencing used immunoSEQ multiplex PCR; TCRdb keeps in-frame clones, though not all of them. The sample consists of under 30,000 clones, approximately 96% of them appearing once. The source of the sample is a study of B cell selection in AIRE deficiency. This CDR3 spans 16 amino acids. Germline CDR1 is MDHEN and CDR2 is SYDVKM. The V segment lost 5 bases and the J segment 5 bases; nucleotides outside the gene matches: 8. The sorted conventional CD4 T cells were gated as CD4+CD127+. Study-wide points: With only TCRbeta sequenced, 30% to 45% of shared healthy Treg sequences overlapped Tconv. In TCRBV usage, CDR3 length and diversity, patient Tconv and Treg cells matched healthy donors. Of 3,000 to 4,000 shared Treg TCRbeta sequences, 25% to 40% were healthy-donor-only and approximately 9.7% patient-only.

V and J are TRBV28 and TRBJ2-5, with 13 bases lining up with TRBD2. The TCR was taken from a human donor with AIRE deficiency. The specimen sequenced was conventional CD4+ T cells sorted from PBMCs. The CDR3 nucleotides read TGTGCCAGCAGTCCCGGCGGACTAGCGGGAGAGGAGACCCAGTACTTC. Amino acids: CASSPGGLAGEETQYF.